A single sample is the source of the 2 T cell receptor beta chains below, sequenced in a study of cytomegalovirus exposure and HLA in healthy donors. This PCR relied on a set of 60 Vbeta primers and 13 Jbeta primers. Assay used: immunoSEQ multiplex PCR; TCRdb lists only in-frame clones, some missing. Its listing shows about 48,000 clones. Sequencing input: PBMCs. All receptors come from a woman in her forties in good health and CMV-seronegative.

This chain uses TRBV11-2 with TRBJ1-4; 10 bases fit TRBD1. V shed 0 bases, J shed 3 bases, and the junction held 7 bases outside the gene matches. This CDR3 spans 18 amino acids. CDR1 and CDR2 from the germline V gene are SGHAT and FQNNGV. The CDR3 coding sequence is TGTGCCAGCAGCTTAGATCGGACAGGGGGGGGATCTAATGAAAAACTGTTTTTT. It yields the protein CASSLDRTGGGSNEKLFF.

The chain recombines TRBV6-8 with TRBJ2-7; 8 bases are shared with TRBD2. V trimming: 6 bases; J trimming: 9 bases; junction bases outside the gene matches: 13. The CDR3 has 14 residues. Germline CDR1 reads MNHGY; CDR2 reads SAAAGT. The CDR3 is CASRPGTSVRRQYF. DNA of the CDR3: TGTGCCAGCAGGCCCGGGACTAGTGTTCGGCGGCAGTACTTC.